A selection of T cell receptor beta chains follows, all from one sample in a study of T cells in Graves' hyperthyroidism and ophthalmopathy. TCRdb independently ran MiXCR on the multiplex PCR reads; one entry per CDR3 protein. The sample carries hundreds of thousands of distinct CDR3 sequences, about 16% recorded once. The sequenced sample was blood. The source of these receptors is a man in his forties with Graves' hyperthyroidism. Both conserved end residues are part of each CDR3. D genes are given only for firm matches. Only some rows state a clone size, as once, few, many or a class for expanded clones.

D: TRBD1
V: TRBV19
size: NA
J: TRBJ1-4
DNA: TGTGCCAGTACTTTCAACAGGGGAGAGGATGAAAAACTGTTTTTT
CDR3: CASTFNRGEDEKLFF

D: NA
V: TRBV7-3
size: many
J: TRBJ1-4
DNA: TGTGCCAGCAGCCCCGGGCCAACTAATGAAAAACTGTTTTTT
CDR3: CASSPGPTNEKLFF

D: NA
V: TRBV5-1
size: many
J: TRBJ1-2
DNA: TGCGCCAGCAGCTTGACAGGCTCTTATGGCTACACCTTC
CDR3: CASSLTGSYGYTF

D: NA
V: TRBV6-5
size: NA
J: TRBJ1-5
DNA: TGTGCCAGCAGTTACTCGGGGGCAGTAAGCGATCAGCCCCAGCATTTT
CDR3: CASSYSGAVSDQPQHF

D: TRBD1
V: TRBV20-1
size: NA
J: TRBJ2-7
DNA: TGCAGTGCTAAATCAGGGGGCAGCTCCTACGAGCAGTACTTC
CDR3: CSAKSGGSSYEQYF

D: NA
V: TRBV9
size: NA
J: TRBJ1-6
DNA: TGTGCCAGCAGCCAGAATAAGGGGCCAGGATCACCCCTCCACTTT
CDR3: CASSQNKGPGSPLHF

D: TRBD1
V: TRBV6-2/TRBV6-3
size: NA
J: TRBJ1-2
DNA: TGTGCCAGCAGTCGGGGGACAGCTTCTAACTATGGCTACACCTTC
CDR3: CASSRGTASNYGYTF

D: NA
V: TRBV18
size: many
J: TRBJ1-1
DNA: TGTGCCAGCTCACAATCGGGACTAAACACTGAAGCTTTCTTT
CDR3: CASSQSGLNTEAFF

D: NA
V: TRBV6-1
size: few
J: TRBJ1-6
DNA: TGTGCCAGCAGTGCCTCGGGCTCCCCGAGCACGACCCTCCACTTT
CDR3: CASSASGSPSTTLHF

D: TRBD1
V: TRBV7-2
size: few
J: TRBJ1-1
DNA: TGTGCCAGCAGCTCTTACAGGGGCACTGAAGCTTTCTTT
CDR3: CASSSYRGTEAFF

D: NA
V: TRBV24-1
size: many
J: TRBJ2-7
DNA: TGTGCCACCGGGGGGAGAGGGAAGGACTACGAGCAGTACTTC
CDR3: CATGGRGKDYEQYF

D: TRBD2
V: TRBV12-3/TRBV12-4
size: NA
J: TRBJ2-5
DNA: TGTGCCAGCAGTTTTTCTCTAGCGGATGGAGAGACCCAGTACTTC
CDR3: CASSFSLADGETQYF

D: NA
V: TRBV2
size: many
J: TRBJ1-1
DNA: TGTGCCAGCTTCAAGACAGTCGCTTTCTTT
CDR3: CASFKTVAFF

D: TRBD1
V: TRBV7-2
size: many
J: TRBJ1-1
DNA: TGTGCCAGCAGCCCACAGGGGTCGAGCACTGAAGCTTTCTTT
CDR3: CASSPQGSSTEAFF

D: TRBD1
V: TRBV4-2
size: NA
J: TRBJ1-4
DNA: TGTGCCAGCAGCCAAGATCTAGGGACAGGGGTCGAAAAACTGTTTTTT
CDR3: CASSQDLGTGVEKLFF